A single T cell receptor beta chain is shown here with its context. This sample stems from a study of regulatory T cells in long-lasting Graves disease. Study as a whole: Persistent Graves' disease denoted over 5 years of antithyroid drugs plus positive TSH receptor antibodies.

Libraries of TCR beta came from iRepertoire HTBI primers plus Arm-PCR of CDR3 regions. MiXCR, applied by TCRdb to the multiplex PCR reads, yields one record per CDR3 protein. The data contain fewer than 550,000 distinct CDR3 sequences, about a fifth of them singletons. Time point denoted: persistent/refractory GD, antithyroid drugs over 5 years with positive TRAb. The TCR library was prepared using RNA isolated from PBMCs. This clonotype was sampled from a female donor with Graves disease. The sequencing here drew on peripheral blood mononuclear cells (PBMCs), taken when the disease was refractory, from a patient treated with antithyroid drugs.

This CDR3 is CSAPTRVRSSTDTQYF. In DNA, the CDR3 is TGCAGTGCTCCTACACGCGTAAGATCTAGCACAGATACGCAGTATTTT. V is TRBV20-1 and J is TRBJ2-3; D is unresolved. V was cut by 5 bases and J by 0 bases, with 18 bases left in between. CDR3 length: 16 residues. The germline V gene encodes CDR1 DFQATT and CDR2 SNEGSKA (reference sequence).